This T cell receptor beta chain was retrieved from a study of blood T cell repertoires in COVID-19. About the study: Collection of acute and convalescent COVID-19 samples took place in the United States, Italy and Spain. PBMCs, B-cell-depleted T cells, or T cells provided the cDNA or gDNA that made up the material.

Germline V gives CDR1 SGHTA, CDR2 FQGNSA. The CDR3 totals 13 residues. V gave up 0 bases and J gave up 3 bases, with 5 bases separating them. Living in 24 US areas, the participants were between roughly 18 and 90 years of age. Grouping used clinical history reported by participants in a survey and questionnaire. Clones were read by immunoSEQ multiplex PCR, and TCRdb kept only the in-frame ones, dropping some. The sample lists 150,000 to 200,000 clones, about 72% seen once, with around 16% in the top ten. The clonotype comes from a woman aged 45 to 65 who had recovered from COVID-19. Sequencing was performed on PBMCs or T cells enriched from blood (not recorded which). V and J are TRBV7-2 and TRBJ2-5, with D unresolved. CDR3 sequence: CASSLAHKETQYF. The CDR3 DNA follows: TGTGCCAGCAGCTTAGCCCACAAAGAGACCCAGTACTTC.